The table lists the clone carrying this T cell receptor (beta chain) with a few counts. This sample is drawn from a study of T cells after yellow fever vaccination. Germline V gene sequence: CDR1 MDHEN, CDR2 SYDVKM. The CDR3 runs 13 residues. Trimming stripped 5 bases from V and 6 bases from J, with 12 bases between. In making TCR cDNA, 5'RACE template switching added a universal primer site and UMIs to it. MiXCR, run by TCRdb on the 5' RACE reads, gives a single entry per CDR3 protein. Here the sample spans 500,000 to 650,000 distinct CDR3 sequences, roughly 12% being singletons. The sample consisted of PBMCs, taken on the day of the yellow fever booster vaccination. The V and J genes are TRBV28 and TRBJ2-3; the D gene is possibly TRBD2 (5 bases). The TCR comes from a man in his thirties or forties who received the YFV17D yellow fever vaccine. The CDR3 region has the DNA TGTGCCAGCAGTCCCGACTATTTCGATACGCAGTATTTT. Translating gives CASSPDYFDTQYF.